These 25 T cell receptor beta chains share one sample of origin, sequenced in a study of blood T cells in healthy people across ages. With a J-beta primer mix and a sample-barcoded 5' primer, a second PCR ran roughly 7 to 11 cycles. Using its own MiXCR run on the 5' RACE reads, TCRdb lists one record per CDR3 protein. The sample shows some 760,000 distinct CDR3 sequences, approximately 25% of them seen only once. This sample was shared with a second study, whose subject was T cells of mothers and their children.

The sequencing sample was made of blood. These receptors all stem from a boy aged 5-17 years in good health.

V usage is TRBV7-9 and J usage is TRBJ2-1, with unresolved D. CDR3 length equals 17 residues. Trimming left V 2 bases short and J 0 bases short, with 14 bases between. CDR1 is SEHNR, CDR2 FQNEAQ, per germline (reference sequence). The CDR3 region is CASSLLDRHRSYNEQFF. DNA of the CDR3: TGTGCCAGCAGCTTACTGGATAGGCATCGCTCCTACAATGAGCAGTTCTTC.

Worth noting for this clonotype: It is likely a read error, because the conserved phenylalanine at the end of the CDR3 is missing. The J gene is TRBJ2-7, the V gene TRBV28; D uncertain. The germline V gene has CDR1 MDHEN and CDR2 SYDVKM. V was cut by 6 bases and J by 2 bases, with 5 bases left in between. The CDR3 length is 11 residues. In nucleotides, the CDR3 is TGTGCCAGCAGGAATACCTACGAGCAGTACCTC. Amino acids: CASRNTYEQYL.

The chain couples TRBV27 to TRBJ1-5, with no clear D. The CDR3 is 13 amino acids. Germline V lookup: CDR1 MNHEY, CDR2 SMNVEV (reference sequence). V lost 3 bases and J 7 bases, leaving 10 bases between the germline ends. CDR3 DNA: TGTGCCAGCAGTTTTTCGGGTTACCAGCCCCAGCATTTT. Its protein is CASSFSGYQPQHF.

V is TRBV20-1 and J is TRBJ2-5; D is perhaps TRBD1 or TRBD2 (6 bases each). V lost 0 bases, J lost 2 bases, and 13 bases lay in between. CDR1 and CDR2 from the germline V gene are DFQATT and SNEGSKA (reference sequence). This CDR3 contains 15 residues. The DNA for the CDR3 is TGCAGTGCTAGAGATGGGGGGCCACTACAAGAGACCCAGTACTTC. Translated, it gives CSARDGGPLQETQYF.

V usage is TRBV29-1 and J usage is TRBJ2-7; possibly TRBD2 for D (5 bases). The CDR3 loop spans 13 amino acids. Germline values: CDR1 SQVTM, CDR2 ANQGSEA. V lost 5 bases and J lost 0, with 11 bases in between. CDR3 nucleotides: TGCAGCGTTTCCGTTAGCGTCTCCTACGAGCAGTACTTC. It encodes CSVSVSVSYEQYF.

The V gene is TRBV3-1, the J gene TRBJ2-7; 8 bases map to TRBD1. The germline V gene has CDR1 LGHDT and CDR2 YNNKEL (reference sequence). Trimming cost V 1 base and J 3 bases; bases outside gene matches: 5. The CDR3 is 15 amino acids. CDR3 amino acids: CASSQGQGPLYEQYF. The CDR3 DNA reads as TGTGCCAGCAGCCAAGGACAGGGGCCTCTCTACGAGCAGTACTTC.

The genes are TRBV4-1 and TRBJ2-5; no reliable D call. The DNA end lines up better with TRBJ2-7; the J call may be wrong. Germline V gene lookup returns CDR1 MGHRA and CDR2 YSYEKL. The CDR3 has 15 residues. The CDR3 spells CASSQVLGSSYEQYF. The CDR3 nucleotides read TGCGCCAGCAGCCAAGTTCTGGGTAGCTCCTACGAGCAGTACTTC.

A few counts support this clonotype. The rearrangement joins TRBV10-3 to TRBJ2-5; 9 positions match TRBD2. The assigned J gene may be wrong: the sequence end matches TRBJ2-1 better. The germline CDR1 and CDR2 sequences are ENHRY and SYGVKD. This CDR3 region has 14 residues. The CDR3 DNA sequence: TGTGCCATCAGTGAACCTAGCGGGATCAATGAGCAGTTCTTC. This sequence encodes CAISEPSGINEQFF.

This clonotype has only a few counts. The CDR3 sequence: CSASRSEVNIQYF. The CDR3 DNA follows: TGCAGTGCTTCGCGGAGCGAGGTCAACATTCAGTACTTC. The chain is built from TRBV20-1 and TRBJ2-4, with D unresolved. Germline loops: CDR1 DFQATT, CDR2 SNEGSKA (reference sequence). The CDR3 is made up of 13 amino acids. V lost 5 bases, J lost 7 bases, and 15 bases lay in between.

With regard to this clonotype: One base away lies a much larger clone, so this may be a sequencing read error. The CDR3 DNA sequence: TGTGCCAGCAGCTTAGAGAATAACTATGGCTACACCTTC. It yields the protein CASSLENNYGYTF. The rearrangement joins TRBV7-2 to TRBJ1-2; no reliable D call. V was clipped by 1 base and J by 1 base, with 4 bases between them. This CDR3 is built from 13 residues. Germline CDR1 reads SGHTA; CDR2 reads FQGNSA.

The rearrangement uses TRBV11-2 and TRBJ2-1, with 7 bases fitting TRBD1. From germline, CDR1 is SGHAT and CDR2 FQNNGV. V lost 4 bases and J lost 7; bases outside the gene matches: 10. The CDR3 is 15 residues long. For the CDR3, the DNA is TGTGCCAGCAGCTCAGGGACAGACCCTACAAATGAGCAGTTCTTC. Amino acids: CASSSGTDPTNEQFF. Supplemented by reference TRBV11-2 and TRBJ2-1, the full variable domain reads EAGVAQSPRYKIIEKRQSVAFWCNPISGHATLYWYQQILGQGPKLLIQFQNNGVVDDSQLPKDRFSAERLKGVDSTLKIQPAKLEDSAVYLCASSSGTDPTNEQFFGPGTRLTVL.

This clonotype showed up just a few times. The chain has TRBV10-3 and TRBJ2-5; 7 bases align to TRBD2. The CDR3 runs 13 residues. The ends lost 4 bases at V and 5 bases at J; junction bases unmatched: 4. Germline CDR1 is ENHRY and CDR2 is SYGVKD. The CDR3 here is CAISGSGGETQYF. In nucleotides, the CDR3 is TGTGCCATCAGTGGATCCGGGGGGGAGACCCAGTACTTC.

Only a few counts were recorded for this clonotype. The genes are TRBV11-1 and TRBJ2-5; 9 nucleotides agree with TRBD1. The V gene end was trimmed by 5 bases and the J gene end by 7 bases; junction bases not matched to a gene: 8. This CDR3 has 14 residues. The germline V gene encodes CDR1 SGHAT and CDR2 FQDESV (reference sequence). The CDR3 region has the DNA TGTGCCAGCAGCCAGCCTGGGACAGGGAGGACCCAGTACTTC. It encodes CASSQPGTGRTQYF. Variable domain in full (rest from reference TRBV11-1 and TRBJ2-5): EAEVAQSPRYKITEKSQAVAFWCDPISGHATLYWYRQILGQGPELLVQFQDESVVDDSQLPKDRFSAERLKGVDSTLKIQPAELGDSAMYLCASSQPGTGRTQYFGPGTRLLVL.

This clonotype was detected a few times. V and J are TRBV3-1 and TRBJ2-5; D is perhaps TRBD2 (5 bases). The length of the CDR3 is 15 residues. Trimming removed 5 bases at V and 7 bases at J, with 20 bases between. Germline loops: CDR1 LGHDT, CDR2 YNNKEL (reference sequence). The CDR3 region is CASSTVALGEGTQYF. The CDR3 DNA reads TGTGCCAGCAGCACAGTTGCCCTCGGGGAAGGGACCCAGTACTTC.

This clonotype appeared a few times. The chain carries TRBV7-9 and TRBJ1-5; possibly TRBD1 for D (6 bases). The germline V gene has CDR1 SEHNR and CDR2 FQNEAQ (reference sequence). V was shortened by 2 bases and J by 3 bases, with 8 bases between the two germline ends. This CDR3 is built from 14 residues. The CDR3 spells CASSLTGNNQPQHF. The DNA of the CDR3 is TGTGCCAGCAGCTTAACAGGGAACAATCAGCCCCAGCATTTT. Together with reference TRBV7-9 and TRBJ1-5, the CDR3 gives the full variable domain: DTGVSQNPRHKITKRGQNVTFRCDPISEHNRLYWYRQTLGQGPEFLTYFQNEAQLEKSRLLSDRFSAERPKGSFSTLEIQRTEQGDSAMYLCASSLTGNNQPQHFGDGTRLSIL.

In its sample, this clonotype was seen a few times. In DNA, the CDR3 is TGTGCCAGCAGCTTAGCAGGGAGCGTGGCCAAAAACATTCAGTACTTC. Translated: CASSLAGSVAKNIQYF. The rearrangement joins TRBV11-2 to TRBJ2-4, with D perhaps TRBD1 or TRBD2 (5 bases each). The CDR3 consists of 16 residues. Trimming shortened V by 1 base and J by 1 base, and 11 bases separated the two germline ends. Germline V lookup: CDR1 SGHAT, CDR2 FQNNGV.

This clonotype was seen a handful of times. The chain uses TRBV6-5 and TRBJ2-5, with D tentatively TRBD1 (6 bases). The DNA matches TRBJ2-7 better at its end, which makes the J call doubtful. Per germline, CDR1 MNHEY and CDR2 SVGAGI. This CDR3 contains 14 residues. The CDR3 loop is CASSQPTDSYEQYF. CDR3 DNA: TGTGCCAGCAGCCAACCCACGGACAGCTACGAGCAGTACTTC.

A few counts support this clonotype. The V gene is TRBV20-1, the J gene TRBJ2-5; tentative D call: TRBD2 (7 bases). The CDR3 is made up of 13 amino acids. CDR1 and CDR2 (germline): DFQATT, SNEGSKA (reference sequence). V was shortened by 6 bases and J by 4 bases, with 15 bases between the two germline ends. CDR3 sequence (DNA): TGCAGTGCCACCGGGGGGCCGGGAGAGACCCAGTACTTC. This sequence encodes CSATGGPGETQYF.

On this clonotype itself: This sequence may be a read error, since a much larger clone differs from it by one base. CDR3 nucleotides: TGCAGCGTTGAAGCAGGGAAAGAGACCCAGTACTTC. It yields the protein CSVEAGKETQYF. The V call is TRBV29-1, the J call TRBJ2-5; D might be TRBD1 (5 bases). V dropped 1 base and J dropped 3 bases, with 6 bases sitting between them. The CDR3 has 12 residues. Germline loops: CDR1 SQVTM, CDR2 ANQGSEA.

This clonotype was detected only a few times. The chain couples TRBV29-1 to TRBJ2-5; 15 nucleotides agree with TRBD2. Germline loops: CDR1 SQVTM, CDR2 ANQGSEA. Trimming took 6 bases from V and 1 from J; bases not matched to a gene: 15. The CDR3 is 19 residues long. The CDR3 reads CSVPGTSGRPGRFQETQYF. CDR3 sequence (DNA): TGCAGCGTCCCCGGGACTAGCGGGAGGCCTGGGAGATTCCAAGAGACCCAGTACTTC.

There are a few counts of this clonotype. The rearrangement links TRBV28 to TRBJ2-3; no clear D gene. There are 12 residues in the CDR3. Between the trimmed V and J ends, which lost 3 bases and 7 bases, there was a span of 8 bases. CDR1 is MDHEN, CDR2 SYDVKM, per germline. CDR3 loop: CASSFLRHTQYF. DNA of the CDR3: TGTGCCAGCAGTTTCTTGAGGCATACGCAGTATTTT.

J is TRBJ1-1 and V is TRBV12-3 or TRBV12-4, with D hard to call. The CDR3 is 11 amino acids. The germline V and J ends were trimmed by 7 bases and 10 bases, with 13 bases remaining between them. CDR3 sequence: CASISLLGAFF. Written as DNA, the CDR3 is TGTGCCAGCATAAGTCTCCTTGGAGCTTTCTTT.

This clonotype was seen a few times. The chain joins TRBV25-1 to TRBJ2-5; TRBD1 aligns across 9 bases. The CDR3 has 14 residues. After removal of 6 bases from V and 1 base from J, the junction contained 3 bases not matched to a gene. Germline V lookup: CDR1 MGHDK, CDR2 SYGVNS. The CDR3 loop is CASSYRGRQETQYF. CDR3 DNA sequence: TGTGCCAGCAGCTACAGGGGGCGCCAAGAGACCCAGTACTTC.

The V and J genes are TRBV20-1 and TRBJ1-5; a weak D match, TRBD1 (5 bases). The germline V gene encodes CDR1 DFQATT and CDR2 SNEGSKA (reference sequence). V was cut by 1 base and J by 9 bases, with 16 bases left in between. This CDR3 region has 14 residues. The CDR3 DNA follows: TGCAGTGCTAGAGCGGGGGGGGTGGAACGGCCCCAGCATTTT. It codes for CSARAGGVERPQHF.

The V and J genes are TRBV29-1 and TRBJ2-2; D not certain. The V gene lost 0 bases and the J gene lost 3 bases, with 2 bases spanning the gap. The CDR3 is 12 residues long. Germline V gene sequence: CDR1 SQVTM, CDR2 ANQGSEA. CDR3 bases: TGCAGCGTTGAAGACCACACCGGGGAGCTGTTTTTT. Protein: CSVEDHTGELFF.